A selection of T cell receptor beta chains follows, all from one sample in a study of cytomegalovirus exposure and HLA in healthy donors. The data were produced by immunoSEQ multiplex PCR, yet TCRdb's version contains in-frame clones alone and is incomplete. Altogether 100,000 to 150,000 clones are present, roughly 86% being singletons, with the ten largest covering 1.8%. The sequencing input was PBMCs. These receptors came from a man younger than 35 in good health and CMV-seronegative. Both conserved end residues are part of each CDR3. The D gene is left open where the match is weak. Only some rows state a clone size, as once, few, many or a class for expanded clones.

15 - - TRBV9 CASSPTLSGGTEAFF
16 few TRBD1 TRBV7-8 CASSLGQGFGNYGYTF
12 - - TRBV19 CASSTALHTIYF
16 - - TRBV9 CASSATDSPYNSPLHF
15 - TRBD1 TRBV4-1 CASSLNSGTGEKLFF
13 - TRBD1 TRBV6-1 CASSRTGRHEQYF
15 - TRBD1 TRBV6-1 CASSERLTGGYGYTF
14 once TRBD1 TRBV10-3 CAISSTGGNTEAFF
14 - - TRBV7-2 CASSLINSGGKAFF
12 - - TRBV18 CASSPLTIGYTF
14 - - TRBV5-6 CASSLQGSGNTIYF
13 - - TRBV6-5 CASSYGLLGEQYF
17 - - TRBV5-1 CASSLGGLSMADNEQFF
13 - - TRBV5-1 CASSLYTNYEQYF
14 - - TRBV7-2 CASSPQSSGNTIYF
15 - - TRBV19 CASRSFAGRNTEAFF
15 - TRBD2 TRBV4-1 CASSQGLGGYNEQFF
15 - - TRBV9 CASSPPGGAITEAFF
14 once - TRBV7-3 CASSNNRNTGELFF
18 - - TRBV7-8 CASSSRQLSLPVNYGYTF
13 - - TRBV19 CATCTTEANVLTF
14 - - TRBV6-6 CASSYILSTDTQYF
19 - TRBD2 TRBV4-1 CASSQVFGGAGGGTDTQYF
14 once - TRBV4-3 CASSLQGFTDTQYF
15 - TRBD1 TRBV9 CASSASGGANYGYTF
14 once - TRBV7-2 CASSRSGGDTEAFF
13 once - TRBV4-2 CASSLSLSETQYF
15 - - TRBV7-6 CASSPLRSSGYEQYF